This TCR beta chain comes out of a study of cytomegalovirus exposure and HLA in healthy donors. Researchers ran the PCR with 60 Vbeta and 13 Jbeta primers. Sequenced by immunoSEQ multiplex PCR; TCRdb stores in-frame clones only, minus some. The repertoire holds about 140,000 clones, with about 75% as singletons. The germline V gene has CDR1 SGHTA and CDR2 FQGNSA. This CDR3 contains 16 residues. Trimming removed 5 bases at V and 2 bases at J, with 19 bases between. The sequenced sample consisted of PBMCs. This clonotype was obtained from a man between 40 and 49 years old in good health and CMV-seronegative. The genes are TRBV7-2 and TRBJ2-7, with D possibly matching TRBD1 (6 bases). This CDR3 reads CASSVNLQGSPYEQYF. In DNA, the CDR3 is TGTGCCAGCAGCGTTAACCTACAGGGTTCCCCCTACGAGCAGTACTTC.